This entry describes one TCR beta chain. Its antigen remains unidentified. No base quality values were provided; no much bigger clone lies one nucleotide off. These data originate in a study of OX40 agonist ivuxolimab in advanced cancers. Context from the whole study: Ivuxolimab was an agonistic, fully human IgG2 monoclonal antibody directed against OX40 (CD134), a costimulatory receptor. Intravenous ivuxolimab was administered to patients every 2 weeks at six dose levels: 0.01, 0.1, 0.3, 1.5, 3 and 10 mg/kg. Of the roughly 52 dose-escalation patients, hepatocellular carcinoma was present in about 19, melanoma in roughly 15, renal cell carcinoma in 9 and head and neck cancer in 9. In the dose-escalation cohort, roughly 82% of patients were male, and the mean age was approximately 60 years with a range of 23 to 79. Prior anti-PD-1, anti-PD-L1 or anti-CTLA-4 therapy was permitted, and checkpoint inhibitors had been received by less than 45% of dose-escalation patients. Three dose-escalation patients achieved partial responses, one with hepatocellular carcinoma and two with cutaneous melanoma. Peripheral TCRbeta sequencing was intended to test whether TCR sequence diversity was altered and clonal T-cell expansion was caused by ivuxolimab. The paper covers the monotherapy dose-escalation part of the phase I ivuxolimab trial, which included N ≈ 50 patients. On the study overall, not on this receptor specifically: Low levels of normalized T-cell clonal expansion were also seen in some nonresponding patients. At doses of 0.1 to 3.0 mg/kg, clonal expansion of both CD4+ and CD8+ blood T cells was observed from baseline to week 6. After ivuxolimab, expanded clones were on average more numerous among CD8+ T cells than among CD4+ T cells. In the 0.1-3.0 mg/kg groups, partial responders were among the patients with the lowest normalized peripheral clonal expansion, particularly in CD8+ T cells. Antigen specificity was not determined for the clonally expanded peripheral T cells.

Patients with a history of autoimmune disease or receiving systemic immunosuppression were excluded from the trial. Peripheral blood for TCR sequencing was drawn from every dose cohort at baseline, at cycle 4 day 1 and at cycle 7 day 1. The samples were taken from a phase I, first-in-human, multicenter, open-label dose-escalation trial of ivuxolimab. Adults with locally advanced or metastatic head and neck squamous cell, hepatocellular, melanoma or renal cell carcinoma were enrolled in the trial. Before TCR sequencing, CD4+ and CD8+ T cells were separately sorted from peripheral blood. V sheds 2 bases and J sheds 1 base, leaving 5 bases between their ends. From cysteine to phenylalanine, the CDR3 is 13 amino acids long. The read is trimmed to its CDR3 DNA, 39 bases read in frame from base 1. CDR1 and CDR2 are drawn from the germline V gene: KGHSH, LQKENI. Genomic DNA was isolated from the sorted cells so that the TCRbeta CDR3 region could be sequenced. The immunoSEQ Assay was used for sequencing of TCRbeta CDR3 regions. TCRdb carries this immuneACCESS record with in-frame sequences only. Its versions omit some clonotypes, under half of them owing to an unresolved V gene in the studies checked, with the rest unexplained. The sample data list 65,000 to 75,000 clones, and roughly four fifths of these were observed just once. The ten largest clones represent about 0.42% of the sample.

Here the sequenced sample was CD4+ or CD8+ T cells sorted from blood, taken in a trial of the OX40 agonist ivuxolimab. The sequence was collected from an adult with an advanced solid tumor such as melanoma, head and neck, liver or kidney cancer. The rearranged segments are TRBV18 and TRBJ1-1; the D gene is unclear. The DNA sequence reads TGTGCCAGCTCACCAAGCCAGAACACTGAAGCTTTCTTT. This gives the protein CASSPSQNTEAFF.